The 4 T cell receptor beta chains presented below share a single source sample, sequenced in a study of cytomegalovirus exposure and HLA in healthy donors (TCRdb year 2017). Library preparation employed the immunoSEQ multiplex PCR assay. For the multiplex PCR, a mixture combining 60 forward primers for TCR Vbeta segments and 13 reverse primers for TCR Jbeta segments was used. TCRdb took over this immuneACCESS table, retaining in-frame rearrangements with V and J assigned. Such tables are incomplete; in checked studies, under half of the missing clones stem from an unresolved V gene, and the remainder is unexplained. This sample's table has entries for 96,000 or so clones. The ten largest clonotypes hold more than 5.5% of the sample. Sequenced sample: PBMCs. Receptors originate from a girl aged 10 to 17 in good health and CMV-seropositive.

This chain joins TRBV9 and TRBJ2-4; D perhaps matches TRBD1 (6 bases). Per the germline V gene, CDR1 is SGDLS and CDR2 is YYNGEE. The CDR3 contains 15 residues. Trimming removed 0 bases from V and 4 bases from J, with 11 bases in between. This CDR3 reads CASSVEGHPKNIQYF. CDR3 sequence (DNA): TGTGCCAGCAGCGTAGAGGGACACCCGAAAAACATTCAGTACTTC. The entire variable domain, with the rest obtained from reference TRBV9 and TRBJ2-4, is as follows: DSGVTQTPKHLITATGQRVTLRCSPRSGDLSVYWYQQSLDQGLQFLIQYYNGEERAKGNILERFSAQQFPDLHSELNLSSLELGDSALYFCASSVEGHPKNIQYFGAGTRLSVL.

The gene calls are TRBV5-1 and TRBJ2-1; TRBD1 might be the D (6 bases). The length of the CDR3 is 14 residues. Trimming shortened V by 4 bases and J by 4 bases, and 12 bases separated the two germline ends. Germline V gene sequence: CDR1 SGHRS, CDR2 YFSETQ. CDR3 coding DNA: TGCGCCAGCAGCCCCTACAGGGAATACAATGAGCAGTTCTTC. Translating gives CASSPYREYNEQFF.

The CDR3 protein is CSVLPGQGHEQYF. DNA of the CDR3: TGCAGCGTTCTACCCGGACAGGGCCACGAGCAGTACTTC. The chain carries TRBV29-1 and TRBJ2-7; 8 bases agree with TRBD1. The CDR3 loop spans 13 amino acids. After removal of 5 bases from V and 5 bases from J, the junction contained 8 bases not matched to a gene. Germline V gene data show CDR1 as SQVTM and CDR2 as ANQGSEA.

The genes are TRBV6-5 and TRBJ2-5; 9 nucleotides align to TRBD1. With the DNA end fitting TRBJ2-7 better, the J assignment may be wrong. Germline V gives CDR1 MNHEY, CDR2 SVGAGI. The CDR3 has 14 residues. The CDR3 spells CASSTRQGAYEQYF. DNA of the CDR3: TGTGCCAGCAGTACGCGACAGGGGGCCTACGAGCAGTACTTC.